This is a list of T cell receptor beta chains from one sample in a study of blood T cell repertoires in COVID-19. TCRdb's copy holds only in-frame clones and misses some; the assay was immunoSEQ multiplex PCR. This table holds roughly 53,000 clones, approximately 87% found once. Sequencing was performed on peripheral blood. These receptors came from a woman of 80 years or more with COVID-19, enrolled during active disease. CDR3s include the opening cysteine and the closing phenylalanine or tryptophan. Each record gives: clone size, CDR3 length, D gene, J gene, V gene, CDR3 protein, CDR3 DNA. A D gene is named only where the DNA matches it firmly. Clone size is shown for a subset of rows, as once, few, many or a class of expanded clone.

size: -; length: 15; D: TRBD1; J: TRBJ1-2; V: TRBV18; CDR3: CASSLQTGGNYGYTF; DNA: TGTGCCAGCTCACTCCAGACAGGGGGCAACTATGGCTACACCTTC
size: -; length: 14; D: -; J: TRBJ2-2; V: TRBV6-6; CDR3: CASSYSPPAGELFF; DNA: TGTGCCAGCAGTTACTCGCCGCCGGCCGGGGAGCTGTTTTTT
size: -; length: 15; D: TRBD1; J: TRBJ2-4; V: TRBV25-1; CDR3: CASSDPGQGVNIQYF; DNA: TGTGCCAGCAGTGACCCCGGACAGGGGGTGAACATTCAGTACTTC
size: -; length: 16; D: TRBD2; J: TRBJ2-3; V: TRBV5-1; CDR3: CASSKTSGTSTDTQYF; DNA: TGCGCCAGCAGCAAAACTAGCGGCACTAGCACAGATACGCAGTATTTT
size: -; length: 15; D: -; J: TRBJ2-1; V: TRBV27; CDR3: CAPSPVSGSYNEQFF; DNA: TGTGCCCCGTCCCCGGTTTCCGGCTCCTACAATGAGCAGTTCTTC
size: -; length: 12; D: TRBD1; J: TRBJ1-6; V: TRBV19; CDR3: CASTPQGGILHF; DNA: TGTGCCAGTACCCCTCAGGGGGGTATCCTCCACTTT
size: -; length: 14; D: -; J: TRBJ2-7; V: TRBV5-6; CDR3: CASSLKSRSYEQYF; DNA: TGTGCCAGCAGCTTGAAGTCTAGGTCCTACGAGCAGTACTTC
size: -; length: 14; D: TRBD1; J: TRBJ1-5; V: TRBV12-5; CDR3: CASGFGQVNQPQHF; DNA: TGTGCTAGTGGTTTCGGACAGGTCAATCAGCCCCAGCATTTT
size: -; length: 15; D: TRBD1; J: TRBJ2-3; V: TRBV13; CDR3: CASSVRQGRTDTQYF; DNA: TGTGCCAGCAGCGTTCGACAGGGCCGCACAGATACGCAGTATTTT
size: -; length: 16; D: -; J: TRBJ1-2; V: TRBV6-5; CDR3: CASSYSVNRAYYGYTF; DNA: TGTGCCAGCAGTTACTCGGTAAACAGGGCCTACTATGGCTACACCTTC
size: -; length: 17; D: TRBD2; J: TRBJ2-1; V: TRBV18; CDR3: CASSGAGGRHILNEQFF; DNA: TGTGCCAGCTCGGGTGCTGGCGGGAGGCACATCCTCAATGAGCAGTTCTTC
size: -; length: 14; D: -; J: TRBJ2-5; V: TRBV18; CDR3: CASSSPGGRETQYF; DNA: TGTGCCAGCTCAAGTCCGGGGGGCAGAGAGACCCAGTACTTC
size: -; length: 15; D: TRBD1; J: TRBJ1-3; V: TRBV29-1; CDR3: CSVRTGPTSSYTIYF; DNA: TGCAGCGTTAGGACAGGGCCGACCTCGAGTTACACCATATATTTT
size: -; length: 14; D: TRBD2; J: TRBJ2-1; V: TRBV19; CDR3: CASSRGTSGNEQFF; DNA: TGTGCCAGCTCACGCGGGACTAGCGGGAATGAGCAGTTCTTC
size: -; length: 16; D: -; J: TRBJ1-1; V: TRBV19; CDR3: CASSTSGGRMNTEAFF; DNA: TGTGCCAGTTCGACGAGCGGGGGTCGGATGAACACTGAAGCTTTCTTT
size: once; length: 15; D: TRBD2; J: TRBJ2-2; V: TRBV19; CDR3: CASKRTSGNTGELFF; DNA: TGTGCCAGTAAAAGGACTAGCGGAAACACCGGGGAGCTGTTTTTT
size: -; length: 15; D: -; J: TRBJ1-2; V: TRBV6-5; CDR3: CASSYSDNASRGYTF; DNA: TGTGCCAGCAGTTACTCGGACAACGCCTCTAGGGGCTACACCTTC
size: -; length: 15; D: -; J: TRBJ1-1; V: TRBV5-1; CDR3: CASSSQPGRDTEAFF; DNA: TGCGCCAGCAGCTCCCAACCCGGCAGGGACACTGAAGCTTTCTTT
size: -; length: 15; D: -; J: TRBJ1-1; V: TRBV18; CDR3: CASSPPRARRTEAFF; DNA: TGTGCCAGCTCACCACCGAGGGCGAGACGGACTGAAGCTTTCTTT
size: -; length: 15; D: TRBD2; J: TRBJ2-1; V: TRBV19; CDR3: CASSHLAGGYNEQFF; DNA: TGTGCCAGTAGTCACCTAGCGGGAGGGTACAATGAGCAGTTCTTC
size: -; length: 16; D: TRBD2; J: TRBJ2-2; V: TRBV5-6; CDR3: CASSLKSGGWTGELFF; DNA: TGTGCCAGCAGCTTGAAGAGCGGGGGGTGGACCGGGGAGCTGTTTTTT
size: -; length: 12; D: TRBD1; J: TRBJ1-1; V: TRBV5-4; CDR3: CASRSGQTEAFF; DNA: TGTGCCAGCCGATCGGGACAGACTGAAGCTTTCTTT
size: once; length: 16; D: -; J: TRBJ1-5; V: TRBV24-1; CDR3: CATSDPRRGWNQPQHF; DNA: TGTGCCACCAGTGATCCGCGCCGGGGTTGGAATCAGCCCCAGCATTTT
size: -; length: 15; D: -; J: TRBJ2-7; V: TRBV19; CDR3: CASSIARGSSYEQYF; DNA: TGTGCCAGTAGTATCGCCAGGGGAAGCTCCTACGAGCAGTACTTC
size: once; length: 14; D: -; J: TRBJ2-7; V: TRBV4-1; CDR3: CASSQDQGIGEQYF; DNA: TGCGCCAGCAGCCAAGATCAGGGAATCGGCGAGCAGTACTTC
size: -; length: 16; D: TRBD1; J: TRBJ2-3; V: TRBV9; CDR3: CASSRLGQGITDTQYF; DNA: TGTGCCAGCAGCCGACTGGGACAGGGTATCACAGATACGCAGTATTTT
size: -; length: 14; D: -; J: TRBJ2-7; V: TRBV6-5; CDR3: CATGRVSAPYEQYF; DNA: TGTGCCACCGGGCGGGTTTCTGCACCCTACGAGCAGTACTTC
size: -; length: 16; D: TRBD2; J: TRBJ2-1; V: TRBV3-1/TRBV3-2; CDR3: CASSPQLAGVGNEQFF; DNA: TGTGCCAGCAGCCCCCAGCTAGCGGGAGTCGGTAATGAGCAGTTCTTC
size: -; length: 15; D: TRBD1; J: TRBJ2-7; V: TRBV6-5; CDR3: CASSSTGTGGGEQYF; DNA: TGTGCCAGCAGTTCCACCGGGACAGGGGGCGGCGAGCAGTACTTC
size: -; length: 16; D: -; J: TRBJ2-5; V: TRBV5-1; CDR3: CASSLSGTTLIKTQYF; DNA: TGCGCCAGCAGCTTGTCCGGGACAACCCTAATTAAGACCCAGTACTTC
size: -; length: 13; D: -; J: TRBJ1-1; V: TRBV9; CDR3: CASSATGNTGAFF; DNA: TGTGCCAGCAGCGCGACAGGTAACACTGGAGCTTTCTTT
size: once; length: 15; D: TRBD2; J: TRBJ2-3; V: TRBV5-1; CDR3: CASSFTSGSSDTQYF; DNA: TGCGCCAGCAGCTTTACTAGCGGGAGCTCAGATACGCAGTATTTT
size: -; length: 15; D: -; J: TRBJ1-5; V: TRBV6-5; CDR3: CASSWAGASNQPQHF; DNA: TGTGCCAGCAGTTGGGCAGGGGCAAGCAATCAGCCCCAGCATTTT
size: -; length: 15; D: -; J: TRBJ1-1; V: TRBV7-3; CDR3: CASSLTGPGNTEAFF; DNA: TGTGCCAGCAGCTTAACGGGCCCCGGGAACACTGAAGCTTTCTTT
size: -; length: 13; D: -; J: TRBJ2-5; V: TRBV14; CDR3: CASSHYSQETQYF; DNA: TGTGCCAGCAGCCATTACAGCCAAGAGACCCAGTACTTC
size: -; length: 15; D: -; J: TRBJ1-2; V: TRBV6-6; CDR3: CASSPTEPGVGGYTF; DNA: TGTGCCAGCAGTCCAACGGAGCCGGGAGTAGGTGGCTACACCTTC
size: -; length: 15; D: TRBD1; J: TRBJ1-2; V: TRBV19; CDR3: CASSIPRTGTSGYTF; DNA: TGTGCCAGTAGTATCCCTCGGACAGGGACGAGCGGCTACACCTTC
size: -; length: 16; D: -; J: TRBJ1-6; V: TRBV5-1; CDR3: CASSLGNRNYNSPLHF; DNA: TGCGCCAGCAGCTTGGGCAACAGGAATTATAATTCACCCCTCCACTTT